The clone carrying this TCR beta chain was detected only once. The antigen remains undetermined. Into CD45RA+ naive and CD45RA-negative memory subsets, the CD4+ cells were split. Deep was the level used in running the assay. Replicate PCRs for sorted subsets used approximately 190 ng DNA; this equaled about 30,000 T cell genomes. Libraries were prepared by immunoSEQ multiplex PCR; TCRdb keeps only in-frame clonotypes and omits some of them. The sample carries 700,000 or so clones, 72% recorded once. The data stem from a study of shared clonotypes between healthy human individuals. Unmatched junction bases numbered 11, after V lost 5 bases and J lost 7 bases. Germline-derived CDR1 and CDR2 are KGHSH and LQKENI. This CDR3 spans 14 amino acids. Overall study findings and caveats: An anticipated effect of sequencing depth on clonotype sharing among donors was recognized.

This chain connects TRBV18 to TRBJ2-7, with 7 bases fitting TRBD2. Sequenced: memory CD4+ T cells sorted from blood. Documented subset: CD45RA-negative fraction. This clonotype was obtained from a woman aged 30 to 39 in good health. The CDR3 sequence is CASSLGLGAKEQYF. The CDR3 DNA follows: TGTGCCAGCTCATTAGGACTAGGAGCAAAAGAGCAGTACTTC.